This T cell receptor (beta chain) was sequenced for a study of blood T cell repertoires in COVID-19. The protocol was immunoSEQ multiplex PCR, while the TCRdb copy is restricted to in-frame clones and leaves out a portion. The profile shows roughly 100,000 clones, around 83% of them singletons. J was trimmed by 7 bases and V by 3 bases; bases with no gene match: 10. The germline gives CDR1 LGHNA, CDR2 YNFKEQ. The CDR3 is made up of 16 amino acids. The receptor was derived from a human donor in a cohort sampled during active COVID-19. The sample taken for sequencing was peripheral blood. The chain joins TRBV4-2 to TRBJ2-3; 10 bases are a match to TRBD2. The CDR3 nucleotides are TGTGCCAGCAGCCACGACCTAGCGGGGGAACGTAATACGCAGTATTTT. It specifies CASSHDLAGERNTQYF.